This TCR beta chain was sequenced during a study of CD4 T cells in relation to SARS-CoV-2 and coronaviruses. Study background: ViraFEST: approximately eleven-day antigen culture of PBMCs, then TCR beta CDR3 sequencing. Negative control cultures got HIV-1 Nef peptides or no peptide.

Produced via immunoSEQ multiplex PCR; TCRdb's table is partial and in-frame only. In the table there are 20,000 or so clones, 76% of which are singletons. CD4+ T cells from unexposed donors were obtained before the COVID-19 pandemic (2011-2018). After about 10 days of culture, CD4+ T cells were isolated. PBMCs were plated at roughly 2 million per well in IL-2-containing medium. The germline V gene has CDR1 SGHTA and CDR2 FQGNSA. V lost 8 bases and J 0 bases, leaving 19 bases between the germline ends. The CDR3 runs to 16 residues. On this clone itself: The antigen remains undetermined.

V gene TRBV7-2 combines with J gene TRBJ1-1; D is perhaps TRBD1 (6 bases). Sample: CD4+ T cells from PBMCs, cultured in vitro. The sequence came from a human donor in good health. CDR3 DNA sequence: TGTGCCAGCCGCTACCAACCAGGGGAGATGAACACTGAAGCTTTCTTT. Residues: CASRYQPGEMNTEAFF.